This T cell receptor beta chain was documented in a study of blood T cells in healthy people across ages. Using a J-beta primer mix together with a sample-barcoded 5' primer, a second PCR was run for about 6 to 12 cycles. All samples yielded 3 million or more CDR3-containing paired-end reads. TCRdb itself ran the 5' RACE reads through MiXCR, one entry per CDR3 protein. Among 1.8 million or so distinct CDR3 sequences, about two fifths were seen once, and the ten largest hold roughly 23%. Trimming at V came to 7 bases and at J to 2 bases, leaving 9 bases not matched to a gene. The CDR3 is 15 amino acids. Germline CDR1 and CDR2: SEHNR and FQNEAQ (reference sequence).

The sequencing input was blood. This receptor was obtained from a human donor in good health. V is TRBV7-9 and J is TRBJ2-3; 7 bases match TRBD1. The CDR3 region is CASTVRQGPTDTQYF. CDR3 coding DNA: TGTGCCAGCACCGTTAGACAGGGACCCACAGATACGCAGTATTTT.